This T cell receptor (beta chain) was recovered during a study of blood T cell repertoires in COVID-19 (dated by TCRdb to about 2020). Some background on the complete study: The collaborator samples originated in the United States, Italy and Spain and spanned the acute and convalescent phases of COVID-19. The prospective study material was composed of cDNA or gDNA derived from T cells, B-cell-depleted T cells, or PBMCs. The dataset comprised deeply sampled blood TCRbeta repertoires from subjects exposed to, actively infected with, or recovered from COVID-19. A freely available public database, intended as a resource for researchers studying the immune response to SARS-CoV-2, is where the repertoires were released. Samples came from the ongoing ImmuneRACE study (first 160 participants) plus 1,254 subjects from 6 global collaborators. The sample metadata nearly always contained a de-identified subject ID, COVID-19 status, age in years and sex. Where available, HLA class I and class II types were taken from metadata supplied by the sample provider and were not determined by assay-based typing. What the work shows at the level of the full study, not this receptor alone: The quantity of clinical and demographic metadata differed by source and by participant and was supplied without curation.

Turning to this clone: Which antigen it targets is not known. Base qualities are not at hand, and no much larger clone is one base apart.

Enrolling through a virtual design, the prospective study's participants ranged in age from roughly 18 to 100 years and lived across roughly 24 United States geographic areas. In the prospective study, cohorts were assigned on the basis of participant-reported clinical history obtained from a screening survey and a study questionnaire. Recovered participants in ImmuneRACE Cohort 3 were defined as having two consecutive negative NP/OP PCR tests, clearance from a healthcare professional, or resolution of symptoms. Mobile phlebotomists in the prospective study collected whole blood, serum and a nasopharyngeal or oropharyngeal swab from every participant. Additional blood draws and questionnaires over an approximately 2-month period could optionally be provided by prospective study participants. Blood samples from the prospective study were shipped frozen or at room temperature prior to DNA extraction.

The CDR3 spans 11 residues, from the cysteine through the phenylalanine. The only DNA kept is the CDR3, 33 bases in frame from the first base. Trimming removed 5 bases from V and 6 bases from J, leaving 10 bases between the germline ends. Via the germline V gene (reference sequence), CDR1 is GTSNPN and CDR2 SVGIG. TCRbeta CDR3 regions were amplified from genomic DNA by means of the immunoSEQ Assay, a bias-controlled multiplex PCR. In the source study's methods: Nucleated cell counts per sample were estimated from amplification of reference gene primers within the assay. To quantify the absolute abundance of each unique TCRbeta CDR3 rearrangement, sequence reads were collapsed and filtered. For each sample, productive Simpson clonality was calculated by taking the square root of Simpson's diversity index across productive rearrangements. This immuneACCESS table, as held by TCRdb, lists in-frame sequences with V and J called but not all clones. Of the missing ones, under half trace to an unresolved V gene in checked studies; the others have no known cause. The V and J calls and clone size are taken from that table; D and trimming were inferred from the DNA. The table for this sample lists around 200,000 clones; 85% of them were counted only once. The biggest ten clones account for around 20% of the sample.

This receptor was identified in a middle-aged man who had recovered from COVID-19. In this chain, TRBV30 is recombined with TRBJ1-1; a tentative D call is TRBD1 (5 bases match). The material sequenced was PBMCs or T cells enriched from blood (not recorded which). The DNA sequence reads TGTGCCTGGGGACGGGGGGCTGAAGCTTTCTTT. This codes for CAWGRGAEAFF. The CDR3, completed at both ends by the reference TRBV30 and TRBJ1-1 genes, gives the full variable domain SQTIHQWPATLVQPVGSPLSLECTVEGTSNPNLYWYRQAAGRGLQLLFYSVGIGQISSEVPQNLSASRPQDRQFILSSKKLLLSDSGFYLCAWGRGAEAFFGQGTRLTVV.